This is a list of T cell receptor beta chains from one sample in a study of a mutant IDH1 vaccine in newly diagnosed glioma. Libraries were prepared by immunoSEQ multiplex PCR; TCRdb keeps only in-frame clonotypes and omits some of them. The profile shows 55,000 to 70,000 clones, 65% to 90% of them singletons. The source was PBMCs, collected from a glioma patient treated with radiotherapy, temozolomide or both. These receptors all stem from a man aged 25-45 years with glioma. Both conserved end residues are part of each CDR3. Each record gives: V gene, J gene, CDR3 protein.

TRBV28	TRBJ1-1	CASIIGGSNTEAFF
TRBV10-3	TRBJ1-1	CAISEKGNTEAFF
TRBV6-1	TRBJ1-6	CASSWDRVIPGPLHF
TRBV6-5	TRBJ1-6	CASRGTANSPLHF
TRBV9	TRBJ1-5	CASSLTGGRNQPQHF
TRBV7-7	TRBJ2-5	CASSLVGGSETQYF
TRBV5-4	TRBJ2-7	CASSAEDRGGYEQYF
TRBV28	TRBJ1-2	CASRPTGHGYTF
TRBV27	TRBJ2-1	CASSPGGRTSGVSEQFF
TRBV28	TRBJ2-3	CASSSVRDTQYF
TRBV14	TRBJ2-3	CASSQVYVTDTQYF
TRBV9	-	CASSVGWTGGYEQYF
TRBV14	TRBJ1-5	CASSLSNQPQHF
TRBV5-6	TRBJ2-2	CASSLDGTGNTGELFF
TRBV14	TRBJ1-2	CASSQAIGTYGYTF
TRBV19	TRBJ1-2	CASIPGRVNYGYTF
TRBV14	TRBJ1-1	CASSTTWGTEAFF
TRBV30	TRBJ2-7	CAWSPSMPPYEQYF
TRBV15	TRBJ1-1	CATSRDGRGVGTEAFF
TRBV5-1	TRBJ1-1	CASSYSGGDTEAFF
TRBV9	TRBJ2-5	CASSVYSGGTQETQYF
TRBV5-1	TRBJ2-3	CASSLQGSTDTQYF
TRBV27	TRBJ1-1	CASSRGSMNTEAFF
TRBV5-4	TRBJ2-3	CATHPGGPSTDTQYF
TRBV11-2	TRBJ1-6	CASSLDGGWRSPLHF
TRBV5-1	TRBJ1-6	CASSPGPRAYSPLHF
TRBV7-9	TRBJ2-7	CASSSELDSAKSYEQYF
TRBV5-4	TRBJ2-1	CASSGMEARGGNEQFF
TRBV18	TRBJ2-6	CASSPGLFSGANVLTF